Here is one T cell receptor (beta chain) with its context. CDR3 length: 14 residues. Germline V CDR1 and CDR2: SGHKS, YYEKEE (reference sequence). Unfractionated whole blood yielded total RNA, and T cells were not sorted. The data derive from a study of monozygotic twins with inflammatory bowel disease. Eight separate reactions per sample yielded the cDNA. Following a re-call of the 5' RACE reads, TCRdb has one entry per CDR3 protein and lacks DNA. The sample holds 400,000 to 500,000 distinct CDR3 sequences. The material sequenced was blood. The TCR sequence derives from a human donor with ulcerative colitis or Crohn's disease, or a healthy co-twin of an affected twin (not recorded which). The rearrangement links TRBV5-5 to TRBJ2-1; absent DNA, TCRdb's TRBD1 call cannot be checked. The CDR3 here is CATAGQFTYNEQFF.